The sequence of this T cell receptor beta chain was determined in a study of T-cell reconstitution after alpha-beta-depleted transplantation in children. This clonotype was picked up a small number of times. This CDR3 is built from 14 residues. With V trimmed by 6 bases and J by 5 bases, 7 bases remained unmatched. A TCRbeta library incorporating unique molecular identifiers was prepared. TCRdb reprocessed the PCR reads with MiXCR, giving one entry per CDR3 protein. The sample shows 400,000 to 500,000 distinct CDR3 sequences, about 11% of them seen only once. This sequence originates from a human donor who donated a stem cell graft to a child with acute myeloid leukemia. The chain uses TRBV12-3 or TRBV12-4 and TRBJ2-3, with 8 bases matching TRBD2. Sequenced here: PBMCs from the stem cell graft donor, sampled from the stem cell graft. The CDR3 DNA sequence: TGTGCCAGCAGCTCCGGGGCGGGGGGAGATACGCAGTATTTT. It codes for CASSSGAGGDTQYF.